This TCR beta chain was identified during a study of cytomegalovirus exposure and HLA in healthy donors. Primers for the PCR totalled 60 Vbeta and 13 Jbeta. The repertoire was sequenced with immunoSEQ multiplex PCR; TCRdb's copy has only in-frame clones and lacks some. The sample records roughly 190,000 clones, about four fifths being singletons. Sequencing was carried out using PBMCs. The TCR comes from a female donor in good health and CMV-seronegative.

The CDR3 reads CASSDPATGSYEQYF. DNA for the CDR3: TGTGCCAGCAGTGACCCTGCTACAGGTTCCTACGAGCAGTACTTC. The rearrangement links TRBV25-1 to TRBJ2-7; D possibly corresponds to TRBD1 (5 bases). V dropped 3 bases and J dropped 1 base, with 13 bases sitting between them. This CDR3 region has 15 residues. Germline CDR1 is MGHDK and CDR2 is SYGVNS.